A selection of T cell receptor beta chains follows, all from one sample in a study of long-term antiretroviral therapy in people with HIV. Sequencing used immunoSEQ multiplex PCR; TCRdb keeps in-frame clones, though not all of them. The table lists approximately 31,000 clones, 60% to 85% of them singletons. The specimen was unsorted PBMCs, collected 3.1 years after starting antiretroviral therapy. Receptors were obtained from a woman aged 45-65 years with HIV. Each CDR3 is given with its conserved first and last residue. A D gene is named only where the DNA matches it firmly. Not all rows give a size; the values are once, few, many and, for expanded clones, a class.

V: TRBV20-1; size: -; J: TRBJ2-7; D: -; DNA: TGCAGTGCTACCGCAGGGTTCGAGCAGTACTTC; CDR3: CSATAGFEQYF
V: TRBV5-1; size: -; J: TRBJ2-5; D: TRBD1; DNA: TGCGCCAGCAGGTGGACAGACTCATACAGGGGTGAGACCCAGTACTTC; CDR3: CASRWTDSYRGETQYF
V: TRBV30; size: -; J: TRBJ1-4; D: -; DNA: TGTGCCTGGAGAAGCAGGGTGGATGGAAAACTGTTTTTT; CDR3: CAWRSRVDGKLFF
V: TRBV5-4; size: -; J: TRBJ2-3; D: TRBD2; DNA: TGTGCCAGCAGCTTAGGGACTAGCGGTTTCACAGATACGCAGTATTTT; CDR3: CASSLGTSGFTDTQYF
V: TRBV18; size: -; J: TRBJ2-7; D: -; DNA: TGTGCCAGCTCACCCGTGGTAGTGCAGGGGAGGGGCGAGCAGTACTTC; CDR3: CASSPVVVQGRGEQYF
V: TRBV6-1; size: -; J: TRBJ2-3; D: -; DNA: TGTGCCAGCAGGGTACGGGGGTGGGGAACAGATACGCAGTATTTT; CDR3: CASRVRGWGTDTQYF
V: TRBV5-1; size: -; J: TRBJ2-3; D: -; DNA: TGCGCCAGCAGCTTGGCCGGGGCGGGGGCGGAAGATACGCAGTATTTT; CDR3: CASSLAGAGAEDTQYF
V: TRBV5-1; size: -; J: TRBJ2-5; D: -; DNA: TGCGCCAGCAGCTTGGAGGGCGCGACCCAGTACTTC; CDR3: CASSLEGATQYF
V: TRBV25-1; size: -; J: TRBJ1-5; D: -; DNA: TGTGCCAGCAGTGAAACGGGGGAAAGATCGCCCCAGCATTTT; CDR3: CASSETGERSPQHF
V: TRBV6-1; size: -; J: TRBJ2-2; D: TRBD1; DNA: TGTGCCAGCAGTCAGGACAGGGCCGACACCGGGGAGCTGTTTTTT; CDR3: CASSQDRADTGELFF
V: TRBV6-4; size: -; J: TRBJ2-7; D: -; DNA: TGTGCCAGCAGTGAAACGGCAGCTTCAACTTCCTACGAGCAGTACTTC; CDR3: CASSETAASTSYEQYF
V: TRBV9; size: -; J: TRBJ1-2; D: -; DNA: TGTGCCAGCAGCGACCCGGGGGCAGCGGACTATGGCTACACCTTC; CDR3: CASSDPGAADYGYTF
V: TRBV11-1; size: -; J: TRBJ1-6; D: -; DNA: TGTGCCAGCAGCCCATGGGGGAAGTCTGAATATAATTCACCCCTCCACTTT; CDR3: CASSPWGKSEYNSPLHF
V: TRBV27; size: -; J: TRBJ2-2; D: -; DNA: TGTGCCAGCAGTTTGAGAACAAGGGGTGCCACCGGGGAGCTGTTTTTT; CDR3: CASSLRTRGATGELFF
V: TRBV10-2; size: -; J: TRBJ2-1; D: -; DNA: TGCGCCAGCAGTGAGTTTTTTACTGTTATGCATGGGGGGACATTCGAGCAGTTCTTC; CDR3: CASSEFFTVMHGGTFEQFF
V: TRBV30; size: -; J: TRBJ1-6; D: -; DNA: TGTGCCTGGAGTTTCGGGAGCTCCTATAATTCACCCCTCCACTTT; CDR3: CAWSFGSSYNSPLHF
V: TRBV5-1; size: -; J: TRBJ2-5; D: TRBD2; DNA: TGCGCCAGCAGCTTTGGAGCGGGGGGGCAAGAGACCCAGTACTTC; CDR3: CASSFGAGGQETQYF
V: TRBV5-4; size: -; J: TRBJ2-7; D: TRBD2; DNA: TGTGCCAGCAGCTGGTCAGGCTGGACTAGCTACGAGCAGTACTTC; CDR3: CASSWSGWTSYEQYF
V: TRBV7-3; size: once; J: TRBJ2-3; D: -; DNA: TGTGCCAGCAGCTTTGGCGGAACAAGCACAGATACGCAGTATTTT; CDR3: CASSFGGTSTDTQYF
V: TRBV19; size: -; J: TRBJ2-7; D: TRBD1; DNA: TGTGCCAGTAGTGATCCGGGACAGGCCATCTACGAGCAGTACTTC; CDR3: CASSDPGQAIYEQYF
V: TRBV6-6; size: -; J: TRBJ1-1; D: -; DNA: TGTGCCAGCAGTTACGGGACAAAGAACACTGAAGCTTTCTTT; CDR3: CASSYGTKNTEAFF
V: TRBV5-1; size: -; J: TRBJ2-1; D: -; DNA: TGCGCCAGCAGCTTGGACTTGAGCTCCTACAATGAGCAGTTCTTC; CDR3: CASSLDLSSYNEQFF
V: TRBV7-2; size: -; J: TRBJ1-1; D: -; DNA: TGTGCCATAAGGGTCACTGAAGCTTTCTTT; CDR3: CAIRVTEAFF
V: TRBV5-1; size: -; J: TRBJ2-5; D: TRBD1; DNA: TGCGCCAGCAGCGTACAGGGGGCCGGGGAGACCCAGTACTTC; CDR3: CASSVQGAGETQYF
V: TRBV10-3; size: -; J: TRBJ1-2; D: -; DNA: TGTGCCATCACTGGAAGGGTCGACTATGGCTACACCTTC; CDR3: CAITGRVDYGYTF
V: TRBV7-8; size: -; J: TRBJ2-1; D: TRBD2; DNA: TGTGCCAGCAGCTTAATTCCCCGGCTGGGACTACTCGATGAGCAGTTCTTC; CDR3: CASSLIPRLGLLDEQFF
V: TRBV10-2; size: -; J: TRBJ1-2; D: -; DNA: TGCGCCAGCAGTGAGTCGACAAGGGTTGGATCTGGCTACACCTTC; CDR3: CASSESTRVGSGYTF
V: TRBV2; size: -; J: TRBJ1-6; D: TRBD1; DNA: TGTGCCAGTTCTGGGGCAGGGGGCGCTCCTTTCAATTCACCCCTCCACTTT; CDR3: CASSGAGGAPFNSPLHF
V: TRBV7-9; size: -; J: TRBJ2-5; D: -; DNA: TGTGCCAGCAGCCTCCCATTTGGGGGCGAGACCCAGTACTTC; CDR3: CASSLPFGGETQYF
V: TRBV18; size: -; J: TRBJ2-3; D: -; DNA: TGTGCCAGCTCACCAGGGCCCGGATGGAGCCCAGATACGCAGTATTTT; CDR3: CASSPGPGWSPDTQYF
V: TRBV10-3; size: -; J: TRBJ2-4; D: -; DNA: TGTGCCACCGCGGATCAAGCCAAAAACATTCAGTACTTC; CDR3: CATADQAKNIQYF
V: TRBV18; size: -; J: TRBJ2-3; D: -; DNA: TGTGCCAGCTCACCAGAGATGTCAGGGGATACGCAGTATTTT; CDR3: CASSPEMSGDTQYF
V: TRBV7-3; size: -; J: TRBJ2-2; D: TRBD2; DNA: TGTGCCAGCAGCTTAAGACTAGCGGACACCGGGGAGCTGTTTTTT; CDR3: CASSLRLADTGELFF
V: TRBV13; size: once; J: TRBJ1-1; D: TRBD1; DNA: TGTGCCAGCAGCTTAGGGACAGGGGGCACTGAAGCTTTCTTT; CDR3: CASSLGTGGTEAFF
V: TRBV7-2; size: -; J: TRBJ2-5; D: -; DNA: TGTGCCAGCAGGCTAGAGACCCAGTACTTC; CDR3: CASRLETQYF
V: TRBV29-1; size: once; J: TRBJ2-7; D: -; DNA: TGCAGCGTTTACCTAGCAGCCTACGAGCAGTACTTC; CDR3: CSVYLAAYEQYF
V: TRBV9; size: -; J: TRBJ2-1; D: TRBD2; DNA: TGTGCCAGCAGCGTAGAGCGGGGGGGCCTGAATGAGCAGTTCTTC; CDR3: CASSVERGGLNEQFF
V: TRBV4-1; size: -; J: TRBJ1-1; D: -; DNA: TGCGCCAGCAGCCAAGCTCTTCGAGCCGCGAGTAACACTGAAGCTTTCTTT; CDR3: CASSQALRAASNTEAFF